The following is a TCR beta chain sequence with its context. Its antigen is currently not known. No per-base quality is available; no much larger clone lies one base away. The TCR beta CDR3 regions were amplified from RNA transcripts. For the first round of RT-PCR on the TCR CDR3, the HTBI primer set was used together with the Qiagen OneStep RT-PCR kit. Libraries were constructed in a second round of multiplex PCR, after which size selection and purification were carried out. Paired-end sequencing of the libraries was performed with 100 bp reads on an Illumina HiSeq2000. In the original analysis: SOAPnuke was used to process the raw data, throwing out any read that contained adapters or uncalled bases, had a mean Phred below 15, or lacked an exact constant-primer or identifier match. High-quality paired reads were merged using COPE v1.2.5, and each unique nucleotide sequence was defined as a clonotype. MiTCR v1.1 was used to align clonotypes to the IMGT TRBV, TRBD and TRBJ reference segments. The analysis included only V-J combinations with a frequency above 0.0001, which together covered 99% to 99.2% of the repertoires. The TCS score was defined as the ratio of F50 (clonal expansion) to E x V (chaos), calculated using BLOSUM62-based TCRdist between CDR3 peptides within each V-J. Welch's t-statistics and random forest reduced around 550 V-J features to 10 to 15, which were used in a naive Bayes classifier (R e1071). TCRdb applied fastp at Q25 and MiXCR to the public reads, then kept only in-frame beta chains. When rows share a CDR3 protein, they turn into one entry using the most common DNA and genes. The V and J calls here are based on TCRdb, not the publication. The sample table lists 380,000 or so distinct CDR3 sequences, about 15% of them with a count of one. The biggest ten clones account for around 23% of the sample.

V is cut by 8 bases and J by 4 bases, and the space between the germline ends is 17 bases. The germline V gene sets CDR1 to MNHNS and CDR2 to SASEGT. Spanning cysteine to phenylalanine, the CDR3 consists of 14 amino acids. Kept here is only the CDR3 DNA, which spans 42 bases and is read in frame from base 1. The sample belongs to a study of T cells in Graves' hyperthyroidism and ophthalmopathy (dated by TCRdb to about 2019). Background for the entire study: Peripheral blood samples were taken at the time of initial diagnosis, prior to any treatment. TCR V-J signatures able to tell the groups apart were searched for in a discovery cohort of 100 patients, of whom 43 had Graves' ophthalmopathy and around 56 had stable Graves' hyperthyroidism. An independent validation cohort of under 20 hyperthyroidism patients and about 16 patients who later progressed to ophthalmopathy tested prospective prediction of ophthalmopathy. The approximately 95 discovery patients were divided at random into training and test sets in a 7:3 ratio. The study also compared thyroid tissue and blood T-cell repertoires from about six Graves' hyperthyroidism patients. Once sampling was done, hyperthyroidism patients were given methimazole at a starting dose of 30 mg daily, whereas ophthalmopathy patients were given high-dose intravenous methylprednisolone. TCR Vbeta CDR3 sequencing of roughly 140 peripheral blood samples (approximately 44 ophthalmopathy, 75 or so hyperthyroidism and about 17 progressor patients) is reported in the paper.

Stable Graves' hyperthyroidism was defined as no progression to ophthalmopathy during 18 months of follow-up. Hyperthyroidism patients were aged 18 to 65 years and newly diagnosed, with disease duration of less than 2 months. Patients with uncontrolled infections, other autoimmune diseases, pregnancy or lactation were excluded. Diagnoses were based on clinical symptoms, serum thyroxine and TRAb, thyroid ultrasound and orbital computed tomography. Ficoll-Paque density gradient centrifugation was used to isolate PBMCs from around 10 ml of fresh peripheral blood. Total RNA was extracted using Trizol reagent, and RNA quality was assessed on an Agilent 2100 Bioanalyzer. General study outcomes and caveats: A model built on a 13 V-J signature distinguished ophthalmopathy from stable hyperthyroidism, reaching 85% to 90% sensitivity and about 81% specificity in cross-validation and 80%/75% in testing. In validation, the model predicted progression to ophthalmopathy with approximately 69% sensitivity and less than 80% specificity, a median of approximately 6.5 months before onset. Most expanded thyroid clonotypes (frequency above 0.001) were also detected in blood, a finding suggesting that blood repertoires may reflect thyroid immune responses. Sample size was not statistically predetermined, and blinding of investigators to group allocation was not performed.

The sequence came from a woman in her twenties or thirties with Graves' hyperthyroidism. The V and J genes are TRBV6-1 and TRBJ2-5; the D gene is possibly TRBD2, with 6 bases matching. The sample consisted of blood. The CDR3 reads CASGRTIWLETQYF. In nucleotide form, the sequence is TGTGCCAGCGGCCGGACTATCTGGTTAGAGACCCAGTACTTC.